The rows below give T cell receptor beta chains drawn from one sample of a study of shared clonotypes between healthy human individuals. Profiling relied on immunoSEQ multiplex PCR, and the TCRdb table lists in-frame clones only, not all of them. Of about 2.5 million clones listed, less than 95% are singletons. The sample comprised naive CD4+ T cells from PBMCs. These receptors were collected from a man younger than 35 in good health. Some clones in this sample may be carry-over from other donors' samples. Both conserved end residues are part of each CDR3. The D gene is left open where the match is weak. Rows give clone size only sometimes, using once, few, many, or a class for an expanded clone.

abundance: NA; d_gene: NA; j_gene: TRBJ1-5; v_gene: TRBV19; CDR3nt: TGTGCCAGTAGTATAGAGTGGAGGCAGCCCCAGCATTTT; CDR3aa: CASSIEWRQPQHF
abundance: NA; d_gene: NA; j_gene: TRBJ2-3; v_gene: TRBV9; CDR3nt: TGTGCCAGCAGCGCCCTGGATACGCAGTATTTT; CDR3aa: CASSALDTQYF
abundance: NA; d_gene: NA; j_gene: TRBJ1-5; v_gene: TRBV2; CDR3nt: TGTGCCAGCAAGGGTGGCAATCAGCCCCAGCATTTT; CDR3aa: CASKGGNQPQHF
abundance: NA; d_gene: NA; j_gene: TRBJ2-7; v_gene: TRBV21-1; CDR3nt: TGTGCCAGCAGCAAAGCAATTTCAGGATACCATCGGGACAAGGGGTTCGATTACGAGCAGTACTTC; CDR3aa: CASSKAISGYHRDKGFDYEQYF
abundance: NA; d_gene: NA; j_gene: TRBJ1-4; v_gene: TRBV6-1; CDR3nt: TGTGCCAGCAGCACACAGGGTGGTAATGAAAAACTGTTTTTT; CDR3aa: CASSTQGGNEKLFF
abundance: NA; d_gene: NA; j_gene: TRBJ2-3; v_gene: TRBV7-3; CDR3nt: TGTGCCAGCAGCTTAACAGGGGCAGATACGCAGTATTTT; CDR3aa: CASSLTGADTQYF
abundance: NA; d_gene: NA; j_gene: TRBJ1-4; v_gene: TRBV30; CDR3nt: TGTGCCTGGAACAGCTTTAATGAAAAACTGTTTTTT; CDR3aa: CAWNSFNEKLFF
abundance: NA; d_gene: TRBD1; j_gene: TRBJ2-1; v_gene: TRBV6-5; CDR3nt: TGTGCCAGCAGTTATCGAAGCCAGGGGGTCTATGAGCAGTTCTTC; CDR3aa: CASSYRSQGVYEQFF
abundance: once; d_gene: NA; j_gene: TRBJ1-2; v_gene: TRBV27; CDR3nt: TGTGCCAGCAGTTCGACAAAAAACTATGGCTACACCTTC; CDR3aa: CASSSTKNYGYTF
abundance: NA; d_gene: NA; j_gene: TRBJ1-3; v_gene: TRBV5-4; CDR3nt: TGTGCCAGCAGCTTTCGGCAGTCCGGAAACACCATATATTTT; CDR3aa: CASSFRQSGNTIYF
abundance: few; d_gene: NA; j_gene: TRBJ1-2; v_gene: TRBV7-9; CDR3nt: TGTGCCAGCAGCGGGTGGGGAAGCTATGGCTACACCTTC; CDR3aa: CASSGWGSYGYTF
abundance: NA; d_gene: NA; j_gene: TRBJ2-7; v_gene: TRBV6-5; CDR3nt: TGTGCCAGCAGTCACCCGGTGGCCGTTTACGAGCAGTACTTC; CDR3aa: CASSHPVAVYEQYF
abundance: NA; d_gene: NA; j_gene: TRBJ1-5; v_gene: TRBV29-1; CDR3nt: TGCAGCGTTGTCGGGGGGCTCGGTCAGCCCCAGCATTTT; CDR3aa: CSVVGGLGQPQHF
abundance: NA; d_gene: NA; j_gene: TRBJ1-1; v_gene: TRBV5-1; CDR3nt: TGCGCCAGCAGCTTGGCCGGGGGTGGGGAAGCTTTCTTT; CDR3aa: CASSLAGGGEAFF
abundance: NA; d_gene: NA; j_gene: TRBJ1-1; v_gene: TRBV5-1; CDR3nt: TGCGCCAGCAGCTTGGGTCCCGGGCTGAACACTGAAGCTTTCTTT; CDR3aa: CASSLGPGLNTEAFF
abundance: NA; d_gene: TRBD2; j_gene: TRBJ2-7; v_gene: TRBV5-6; CDR3nt: TGTGCCAGCAGCTGGAACCTAGCGGTGAGCTCCTACGAGCAGTACTTC; CDR3aa: CASSWNLAVSSYEQYF
abundance: NA; d_gene: TRBD2; j_gene: TRBJ2-5; v_gene: TRBV9; CDR3nt: TGTGCCAGCAGCGTAGTGGGGACTAGTGTGGAGACCCAGTACTTC; CDR3aa: CASSVVGTSVETQYF
abundance: NA; d_gene: TRBD2; j_gene: TRBJ2-3; v_gene: TRBV5-1; CDR3nt: TGCGCCAGCAGCCCGGGGGGGGCGGTGGATACGCAGTATTTT; CDR3aa: CASSPGGAVDTQYF
abundance: NA; d_gene: NA; j_gene: TRBJ1-1; v_gene: TRBV15; CDR3nt: TGTGCCACCAGCAGAGCTGGACAGCTAAACACTGAAGCTTTCTTT; CDR3aa: CATSRAGQLNTEAFF
abundance: few; d_gene: NA; j_gene: TRBJ2-3; v_gene: TRBV5-1; CDR3nt: TGCGCCAGCAGCTTTGCGGGAAGCACAGATACGCAGTATTTT; CDR3aa: CASSFAGSTDTQYF
abundance: once; d_gene: NA; j_gene: TRBJ1-3; v_gene: TRBV5-4; CDR3nt: TGTGCCAGCAGCTCCCAAAGAGAAGGAAACACCATATATTTT; CDR3aa: CASSSQREGNTIYF
abundance: once; d_gene: TRBD1; j_gene: TRBJ2-1; v_gene: TRBV5-1; CDR3nt: TGCGCCAGCAGGAGTAGACAGGGGGCGACCACAGATGAGCAGTTCTTC; CDR3aa: CASRSRQGATTDEQFF
abundance: NA; d_gene: NA; j_gene: TRBJ2-3; v_gene: TRBV4-2; CDR3nt: TGTGCCAGCAGCCAAGCTATCGGGAGAAGCCTTAGCGATACGCAGTATTTT; CDR3aa: CASSQAIGRSLSDTQYF